The next 10 T cell receptor beta chains were all read from a single sample in a study of T cells after yellow fever vaccination. TCRdb fed the 5' RACE reads into MiXCR, producing one record per CDR3 protein. There are 450,000 to 600,000 distinct CDR3 sequences in the sample; less than 20% occur only once, and around 15% lies in the top ten. Sequenced here: PBMCs, sampled roughly 5 days after the first yellow fever vaccination. The receptor set was obtained from a man younger than 30 who received the YFV17D yellow fever vaccine.

The chain has TRBV7-2 and TRBJ2-1; 8 positions agree with TRBD2. CDR1 is SGHTA, CDR2 FQGNSA, per germline. The CDR3 has 16 residues. V gave up 5 bases and J gave up 0 bases; unmatched junction bases: 6. CDR3: CASSEIAGSSYNEQFF. The CDR3 DNA sequence: TGTGCCAGCAGCGAAATAGCGGGGAGCTCCTACAATGAGCAGTTCTTC.

This clonotype was seen many times. V gene TRBV12-3 or TRBV12-4 combines with J gene TRBJ2-5; D ambiguous. Trimming took off 5 bases at V and 7 bases at J, with 8 bases between the two ends. The CDR3 sequence is 11 residues long. CDR3 residues: CASSLRGTQYF. CDR3 nucleotide sequence: TGTGCCAGCAGTCTCAGAGGGACCCAGTACTTC.

CDR3 nucleotides: TGTGCCAGCAGCTATTTGGGATACTACAATGAGCAGTTCTTC. It codes for CASSYLGYYNEQFF. The J gene is TRBJ2-1, the V gene TRBV7-2, with unresolved D. Trimming removed 4 bases from V and 3 bases from J, with 10 bases in between. CDR3 size: 14 residues. CDR1 is SGHTA, CDR2 FQGNSA, per germline.

This clonotype was seen more than once but under ten times. The V call is TRBV15, the J call TRBJ1-5; D remains unclear. Germline lookup yields CDR1 LNHNV and CDR2 YYDKDF (reference sequence). The CDR3 sequence is 14 residues long. The ends were cut back, 4 bases at V and 2 bases at J, with 9 bases in the middle. The CDR3 DNA reads TGTGCCACCAGCACTCGACACCGCAATCAGCCCCAGCATTTT. Encoded protein: CATSTRHRNQPQHF.

This chain joins TRBV4-3 and TRBJ2-5; no clear D gene. This CDR3 has 13 amino acids. The V end lost 0 bases, the J end lost 7 bases, and 9 bases lay between the germline ends. Germline CDR1 is LGHNA and CDR2 is YSLEER. The DNA for the CDR3 is TGCGCCAGCAGCCAAGATCATTCCGGGACCCAGTACTTC. Translating gives CASSQDHSGTQYF.

CDR3: CASSPGTWETPLHF. CDR3 coding DNA: TGTGCCAGCAGCCCCGGGACATGGGAAACACCCCTCCACTTT. This chain uses TRBV3-1 with TRBJ1-6, with D perhaps TRBD1 (6 bases). CDR1 is LGHDT and CDR2 is YNNKEL in the germline V gene (reference sequence). Trimming pared 4 bases from V and 11 bases from J, leaving 15 bases between. The CDR3 totals 14 residues.

The V and J genes are TRBV28 and TRBJ2-3, with D perhaps TRBD1 (5 bases). V lost 7 bases, J lost 6 bases, and 20 bases lay in between. Germline values: CDR1 MDHEN, CDR2 SYDVKM. CDR3 length equals 15 residues. This CDR3 reads CASNSGGRAKDTQYF. CDR3 in DNA: TGTGCCAGCAACTCTGGTGGCAGGGCAAAGGATACGCAGTATTTT.

This clonotype was recorded a few times. The chain combines TRBV7-9 with TRBJ2-1, with D unclear. The length of the CDR3 is 14 residues. CDR1 and CDR2 from the germline V gene are SEHNR and FQNEAQ (reference sequence). V dropped 10 bases and J dropped 5 bases, with 18 bases sitting between them. CDR3 bases: TGTGCCATCGACCCCGACCTAGAGGACAATGAGCAGTTCTTC. Translation: CAIDPDLEDNEQFF.

This clonotype was recorded at least ten times. V and J are TRBV5-1 and TRBJ1-1, with D hard to call. The CDR3 is 12 residues long. The V end lost 1 base, the J end lost 7 bases, and 8 bases lay between the germline ends. The V gene's germline CDR1 is SGHRS and CDR2 YFSETQ. CDR3 in DNA: TGCGCCAGCAGCTTGTTCGAGAATGAAGCTTTCTTT. This encodes CASSLFENEAFF.

The chain carries TRBV5-1 and TRBJ2-5, with D unclear. Trimming removed 0 bases at V and 0 bases at J, with 6 bases between. The CDR3 contains 14 residues. Per the germline V gene, CDR1 is SGHRS and CDR2 is YFSETQ. CDR3 loop: CASSLVGYQETQYF. The CDR3 coding sequence is TGCGCCAGCAGCTTGGTCGGGTACCAAGAGACCCAGTACTTC.